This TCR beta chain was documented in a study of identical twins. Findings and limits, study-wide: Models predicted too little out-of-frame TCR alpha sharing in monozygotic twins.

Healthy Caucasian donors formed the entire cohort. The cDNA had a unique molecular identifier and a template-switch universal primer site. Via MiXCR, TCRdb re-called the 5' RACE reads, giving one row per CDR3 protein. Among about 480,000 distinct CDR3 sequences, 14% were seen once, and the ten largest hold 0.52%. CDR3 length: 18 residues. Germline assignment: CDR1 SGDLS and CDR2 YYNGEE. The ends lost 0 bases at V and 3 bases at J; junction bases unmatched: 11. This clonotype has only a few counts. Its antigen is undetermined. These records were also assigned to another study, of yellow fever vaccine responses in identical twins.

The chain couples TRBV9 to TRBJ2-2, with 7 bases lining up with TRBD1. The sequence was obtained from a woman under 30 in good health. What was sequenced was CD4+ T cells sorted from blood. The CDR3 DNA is TGTGCCAGCAGCGTAGGTGTAGGGGGCATTAAGGACACCGGGGAGCTGTTTTTT. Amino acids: CASSVGVGGIKDTGELFF.